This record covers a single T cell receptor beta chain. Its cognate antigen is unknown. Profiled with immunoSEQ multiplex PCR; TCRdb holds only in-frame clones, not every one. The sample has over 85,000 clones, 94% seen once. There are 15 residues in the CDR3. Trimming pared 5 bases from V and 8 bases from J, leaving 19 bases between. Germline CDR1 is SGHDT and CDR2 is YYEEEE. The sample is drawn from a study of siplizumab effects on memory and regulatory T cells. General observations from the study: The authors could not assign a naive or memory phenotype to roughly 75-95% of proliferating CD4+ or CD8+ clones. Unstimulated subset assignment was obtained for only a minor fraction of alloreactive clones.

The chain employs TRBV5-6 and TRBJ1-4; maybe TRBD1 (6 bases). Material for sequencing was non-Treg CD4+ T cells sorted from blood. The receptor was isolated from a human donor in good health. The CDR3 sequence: CASRLRGDVKEKLFF. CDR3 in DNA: TGTGCCAGCAGGTTGAGGGGGGATGTAAAGGAAAAACTGTTTTTT.